This TCR beta chain was sequenced during a study of T-cell reconstitution after alpha-beta-depleted transplantation in children. As it was prepared, the TCRbeta library received unique molecular identifiers. TCRdb re-derived calls from the PCR reads in MiXCR, one entry per CDR3 protein. The sample has approximately 240,000 distinct CDR3 sequences, 9.7% seen once. This receptor was taken from a human donor who donated a stem cell graft to a child with SCID. The sequences come from PBMCs from the stem cell graft donor, collected from the stem cell graft.

The chain's CDR3 is CASRTWDGNYGYTF. The CDR3 DNA reads as TGTGCCAGCAGGACTTGGGACGGTAACTATGGCTACACCTTC. This chain joins TRBV7-9 and TRBJ1-2; possible D gene TRBD1, 5 bases. The germline gives CDR1 SEHNR, CDR2 FQNEAQ (reference sequence). Trimming removed 6 bases at V and 1 base at J, with 12 bases between. The length of the CDR3 is 14 residues.